This T cell receptor (beta chain) stems from a study of OX40 agonist ivuxolimab in advanced cancers. Study at large: Prior therapy, whether anti-PD-1, anti-PD-L1 or anti-CTLA-4, was allowed, and under 50% had some. Overall study findings and caveats: There was clonal expansion of CD4+ and CD8+ blood T cells by week 6 at 0.1 to 3.0 mg/kg. In general, CD8+ T cells held more expanded clones than CD4+ did, on average.

This table comes from immunoSEQ multiplex PCR, and its TCRdb copy is limited to in-frame clones, with some not included. The sample consists of 45,000 to 55,000 clones, 83% of them appearing once. Details on this clone: The antigen remains undetermined.

The CDR3 runs 15 residues. With 0 bases removed from V and 1 base from J, the gap between germline ends came to 9 bases. Germline values: CDR1 KGHSY, CDR2 FQNENV. Blood draws occurred at baseline, cycle 4 day 1, and cycle 7 day 1. The gene calls are TRBV16 and TRBJ1-1; D ambiguous. The clonotype comes from an adult with an advanced solid tumor such as melanoma, head and neck, liver or kidney cancer. The starting material was CD4+ or CD8+ T cells sorted from blood, obtained in a trial of the OX40 agonist ivuxolimab. CDR3 DNA sequence: TGTGCCAGCAGCCAATCGGGCAGCCCGAACACTGAAGCTTTCTTT. Its protein is CASSQSGSPNTEAFF.